Each of the 15 T cell receptor beta chains below was sequenced from the same sample in a study of blood T cell repertoires in COVID-19. Sequenced by immunoSEQ multiplex PCR; TCRdb stores in-frame clones only, minus some. The data hold some 180,000 clones, with approximately 79% observed a single time. Sequencing was carried out using PBMCs or T cells enriched from blood (not recorded which). These receptors all stem from a woman aged 65 to 85 in a cohort exposed to, infected with or recovered from COVID-19 (not recorded which).

The chain uses TRBV9 and TRBJ2-3; 9 bases agree with TRBD2. This CDR3 has 14 residues. Losses at the gene ends were 5 bases for V and 1 base for J; bases not matched to a gene: 2. Germline-derived CDR1 and CDR2 are SGDLS and YYNGEE. CDR3 sequence reads: CASSWTSGTDTQYF. In DNA, the CDR3 is TGTGCCAGCAGTTGGACTAGCGGCACAGATACGCAGTATTTT.

The chain employs TRBV7-9 and TRBJ2-3; the D gene is possibly TRBD1 (6 bases). V dropped 5 bases and J dropped 6 bases, with 15 bases sitting between them. The CDR3 runs 14 residues. The germline CDR1 and CDR2 sequences are SEHNR and FQNEAQ (reference sequence). CDR3 coding DNA: TGTGCCAGCAGCCAGGGGACGGTTTCCGATACGCAGTATTTT. Amino acid sequence: CASSQGTVSDTQYF. Using reference TRBV7-9 and TRBJ2-3 for the parts outside the CDR3, the full variable domain is DTGVSQNPRHKITKRGQNVTFRCDPISEHNRLYWYRQTLGQGPEFLTYFQNEAQLEKSRLLSDRFSAERPKGSFSTLEIQRTEQGDSAMYLCASSQGTVSDTQYFGPGTRLTVL.

The chain couples TRBV28 to TRBJ1-5; tentatively, D is TRBD1 (6 bases). The germline gives CDR1 MDHEN, CDR2 SYDVKM. V lost 5 bases to trimming and J lost 6 bases, with 14 bases between them. CDR3 length: 14 residues. CDR3 sequence reads: CASSLLYRVQPQHF. The CDR3 DNA follows: TGTGCCAGCAGTCTACTTTACAGGGTTCAGCCCCAGCATTTT.

A single count supports this clone. V and J are TRBV7-6 and TRBJ2-2, with D tentatively TRBD2 (6 bases). Germline-derived CDR1 and CDR2 are SGHVS and FNYEAQ. The CDR3 consists of 16 residues. Trimming removed 3 bases at V and 0 bases at J, with 11 bases between. The CDR3 sequence is CASSFLATANTGELFF. The DNA for the CDR3 is TGTGCCAGCAGCTTTCTAGCGACAGCGAACACCGGGGAGCTGTTTTTT. The variable domain in full, completed from reference TRBV7-6 and TRBJ2-2, reads GAGVSQSPRYKVTKRGQDVALRCDPISGHVSLYWYRQALGQGPEFLTYFNYEAQQDKSGLPNDRFSAERPEGSISTLTIQRTEQRDSAMYRCASSFLATANTGELFFGEGSRLTVL.

The rearrangement joins TRBV9 to TRBJ2-3, with a weak D call TRBD1 (6 bases). Trimming left V 1 base short and J 2 bases short, with 11 bases between. This CDR3 is 15 amino acids long. Germline loops: CDR1 SGDLS, CDR2 YYNGEE. For the CDR3, the DNA is TGTGCCAGCAGCGTAAACCAGGGGCTCACAGATACGCAGTATTTT. Translating it yields CASSVNQGLTDTQYF.

The table lists this clone with a count of one. V and J are TRBV5-6 and TRBJ2-7; 8 bases map to TRBD1. Germline assignment: CDR1 SGHDT and CDR2 YYEEEE. The CDR3 loop spans 15 amino acids. V dropped 3 bases and J dropped 0; count of bases not matched to a gene: 5. CDR3: CASSWLDRDSYEQYF. CDR3 in DNA: TGTGCCAGCAGCTGGTTGGACAGGGACTCCTACGAGCAGTACTTC.

The rearrangement joins TRBV7-9 to TRBJ1-4; D may be TRBD1 (6 bases). V lost 4 bases to trimming and J lost 8 bases, with 23 bases between them. Germline V lookup: CDR1 SEHNR, CDR2 FQNEAQ (reference sequence). The CDR3 is 17 amino acids. CDR3 sequence reads: CASSSAGAGVRREKLFF. CDR3 DNA sequence: TGTGCCAGCAGCTCCGCCGGCGCAGGGGTAAGAAGAGAAAAACTGTTTTTT.

V usage is TRBV11-3 and J usage is TRBJ1-1; D unresolved. This CDR3 has 13 residues. Trimming cost V 3 bases and J 7 bases, with 12 bases left between them. CDR1 and CDR2 (germline): SGHNT, YENEEA. CDR3 sequence reads: CASSFERLGEAFF. The CDR3 region has the DNA TGTGCCAGCAGCTTTGAGAGGCTTGGTGAAGCTTTCTTT.

The gene calls are TRBV5-1 and TRBJ1-2, with TRBD1 identical over 7 bases. This CDR3 is built from 14 residues. V gave up 3 bases and J gave up 4 bases; unmatched junction bases: 6. CDR1 is SGHRS, CDR2 YFSETQ, per germline. This CDR3 is CASSSHDRAYGYTF. As DNA, the CDR3 is TGCGCCAGCAGCTCCCATGACAGGGCCTATGGCTACACCTTC.

The rearrangement uses TRBV6-6 and TRBJ1-1; unclear D gene. The CDR3 consists of 16 residues. The V gene's germline CDR1 is MNHNY and CDR2 SVGAGI (reference sequence). Trimming took 6 bases from V and 0 from J, leaving 17 bases between them. This CDR3 reads CASSTASSGMNTEAFF. The CDR3 coding sequence is TGTGCCAGCAGCACCGCGTCCTCGGGAATGAACACTGAAGCTTTCTTT.

The chain links TRBV3-1 (or the pseudogene TRBV3-2) to TRBJ1-2, with D possibly matching TRBD1 (6 bases). Germline V gene data show CDR1 as LGHDT and CDR2 as YNNKEL (reference sequence). This CDR3 comprises 15 residues. V lost 0 bases, J lost 7 bases, and 15 bases lay in between. The CDR3 DNA reads TGTGCCAGCAGCCAAGATCCGAGGGGGTCGGCTGGCTACACCTTC. It translates to CASSQDPRGSAGYTF.

The chain recombines TRBV12-3 or TRBV12-4 with TRBJ1-5; 8 positions agree with TRBD1. This CDR3 contains 13 residues. V shed 5 bases and J 7 bases; nucleotides not matched to a gene: 4. In DNA form, the CDR3 reads TGTGCCAGCAGTGGACAGGGAGGCCAGCCCCAGCATTTT. This encodes CASSGQGGQPQHF.

This chain connects TRBV7-3 to TRBJ1-1; D is unresolved. This CDR3 is built from 14 residues. Germline CDR1 reads SGHTA; CDR2 reads FQGTGA. The V end lost 3 bases, the J end lost 5 bases, and 13 bases lay between the germline ends. CDR3 amino acids: CASSFSGNPTEAFF. CDR3 DNA sequence: TGTGCCAGCAGCTTTTCCGGGAACCCAACTGAAGCTTTCTTT. The variable domain in full, completed from reference TRBV7-3 and TRBJ1-1, reads GAGVSQTPSNKVTEKGKYVELRCDPISGHTALYWYRQSLGQGPEFLIYFQGTGAADDSGLPNDRFFAVRPEGSVSTLKIQRTERGDSAVYLCASSFSGNPTEAFFGQGTRLTVV.

V gene TRBV5-1 combines with J gene TRBJ2-5; 7 nucleotides match TRBD1. With V trimmed by 0 bases and J by 3 bases, 2 bases remained unmatched. Germline CDR1 is SGHRS and CDR2 is YFSETQ. There are 14 residues in the CDR3. CDR3 sequence reads: CASSLVGTEETQYF. In DNA, the CDR3 is TGCGCCAGCAGCTTGGTAGGGACAGAAGAGACCCAGTACTTC.

The chain uses TRBV5-1 and TRBJ2-3; a weak D match, TRBD1 (5 bases). V lost 6 bases, J lost 1 base, and 12 bases lay in between. The germline V gene has CDR1 SGHRS and CDR2 YFSETQ. The CDR3 covers 14 residues. CDR3 sequence: CASKLGQGTDTQYF. The CDR3 DNA sequence: TGCGCCAGCAAATTGGGGCAGGGCACAGATACGCAGTATTTT.